Listed here are 31 T cell receptor beta chains from one sample, sequenced in a study of blood T cell repertoires in COVID-19. The data were produced by immunoSEQ multiplex PCR, yet TCRdb's version contains in-frame clones alone and is incomplete. The sample has over 200,000 clones; about nine tenths are singletons. The sample was PBMCs or T cells enriched from blood (not recorded which). The receptors come from a human donor in a cohort exposed to, infected with or recovered from COVID-19 (not recorded which). The donor label of this sample is uncertain.

V and J are TRBV7-6 and TRBJ2-7, with 7 bases lining up with TRBD1. V shed 6 bases, J shed 0 bases, and the junction held 2 bases outside the gene matches. This CDR3 has 13 amino acids. CDR1 and CDR2 (germline): SGHVS, FNYEAQ. As DNA, the CDR3 is TGTGCCAGCAGTCGACAGGGCTCCTACGAGCAGTACTTC. This sequence encodes CASSRQGSYEQYF.

This chain joins TRBV25-1 and TRBJ2-7; D is possibly TRBD2 (6 bases). The germline CDR1 and CDR2 sequences are MGHDK and SYGVNS. The CDR3 covers 12 residues. With 8 bases removed from V and 0 bases from J, the gap between germline ends came to 8 bases. Here the CDR3 DNA reads TGTGCCAGCGGGGGGAACTCCTACGAGCAGTACTTC. Its protein is CASGGNSYEQYF.

The chain joins TRBV19 to TRBJ1-3; D gene ambiguous. Germline V CDR1 and CDR2: LNHDA, SQIVND (reference sequence). The CDR3 sequence is 15 residues long. Between the trimmed V and J ends, which lost 9 bases and 4 bases, there was a span of 19 bases. CDR3 sequence: CASSTYMSPGNTIYF. The DNA of the CDR3 is TGTGCCAGCTCAACTTATATGTCTCCCGGAAACACCATATATTTT.

The V call is TRBV6-5, the J call TRBJ1-1, with D uncertain. The CDR3 length is 13 residues. The ends were cut back, 0 bases at V and 4 bases at J, with 6 bases in the middle. CDR1 and CDR2 (germline): MNHEY, SVGAGI. The CDR3 loop reads CASSYSPGTEAFF. CDR3 DNA: TGTGCCAGCAGTTACTCACCAGGCACTGAAGCTTTCTTT.

The rearrangement joins TRBV5-4 to TRBJ2-7; TRBD1 matches 7 bases. The V gene's germline CDR1 is SGHNT and CDR2 YYREEE (reference sequence). This CDR3 has 14 amino acids. Unmatched junction bases numbered 6, after V lost 4 bases and J lost 2 bases. The CDR3 loop reads CASSLRQGAYEQYF. In nucleotides, the CDR3 is TGTGCCAGCAGCCTCCGACAGGGAGCCTACGAGCAGTACTTC.

The rearrangement links TRBV6-5 to TRBJ1-3; no clear D. V lost 0 bases and J lost 7, with 13 bases in between. Germline assignment: CDR1 MNHEY and CDR2 SVGAGI. CDR3 length: 15 residues. CDR3 sequence reads: CASSYSREGGNTIYF. CDR3 sequence (DNA): TGTGCCAGCAGTTACTCGAGGGAGGGAGGGAACACCATATATTTT.

The V call is TRBV15, the J call TRBJ2-7; D possibly corresponds to TRBD2 (5 bases). Germline lookup yields CDR1 LNHNV and CDR2 YYDKDF (reference sequence). The CDR3 is made up of 15 amino acids. Between the trimmed V and J ends, which lost 3 bases and 5 bases, there was a span of 17 bases. This chain's CDR3 is CATSRWETVVHEQYF. The CDR3 nucleotides read TGTGCCACCAGCAGGTGGGAGACGGTAGTCCACGAGCAGTACTTC.

V and J are TRBV19 and TRBJ1-2; D might be TRBD1 (6 bases). The V gene lost 7 bases and the J gene lost 8 bases, with 17 bases spanning the gap. The CDR3 runs to 13 residues. Germline CDR1 LNHDA, CDR2 SQIVND (reference sequence). Written as DNA, the CDR3 is TGTGCCAGTACGCCAACAGGGTTGGGCGGCTACACCTTC. Translation gives CASTPTGLGGYTF.

This clone appeared a single time. This chain uses TRBV12-3 or TRBV12-4 with TRBJ1-2, with 7 nucleotides matching TRBD1. CDR3 length: 13 amino acids. The V gene end was trimmed by 5 bases and the J gene end by 4 bases; junction bases not matched to a gene: 4. CDR3 sequence: CASSPGQLYGYTF. The CDR3 region has the DNA TGTGCCAGCAGTCCGGGACAGCTCTATGGCTACACCTTC.

CDR3 in amino acids: CASSEGGRANTEAFF. The CDR3 DNA follows: TGTGCCAGCAGTGAAGGCGGCAGGGCGAACACTGAAGCTTTCTTT. The chain couples TRBV25-1 to TRBJ1-1; a possible D gene is TRBD1 (5 bases). The CDR3 has 15 residues. The V gene lost 2 bases and the J gene lost 1 base, with 11 bases spanning the gap. Germline V gene sequence: CDR1 MGHDK, CDR2 SYGVNS.

The CDR3 sequence is CASSYQGGYGYTF. CDR3 coding DNA: TGTGCCAGCAGCTACCAGGGTGGGTATGGCTACACCTTC. The V and J genes are TRBV5-6 and TRBJ1-2, with D maybe TRBD1 (5 bases). The germline V gene has CDR1 SGHDT and CDR2 YYEEEE. The CDR3 is made up of 13 amino acids. Trimming shortened V by 3 bases and J by 5 bases, and 11 bases separated the two germline ends.

About this clone itself: Other DNA sequences in the same sample also yield this CDR3. This chain links TRBV2 with TRBJ1-1; D perhaps matches TRBD1 (5 bases). CDR3 length: 13 residues. Trimming removed 4 bases from V and 0 bases from J, with 6 bases in between. From germline, CDR1 is SNHLY and CDR2 FYNNEI. CDR3 nucleotides: TGTGCCAGCAGTGGACAGTTGAACACTGAAGCTTTCTTT. Its protein is CASSGQLNTEAFF.

This chain uses TRBV4-1 with TRBJ2-5; a possible D gene is TRBD2 (6 bases). Germline V CDR1 and CDR2: MGHRA, YSYEKL. The CDR3 is 15 amino acids. V shed 4 bases and J shed 0 bases, with 12 bases lying between them. The CDR3 loop reads CASSPTGGYQETQYF. The CDR3 DNA is TGCGCCAGCAGCCCCACTGGGGGGTACCAAGAGACCCAGTACTTC.

The chain has TRBV7-9 and TRBJ1-1; 8 bases map to TRBD1. V was pared by 5 bases and J by 1 base, with 6 bases of the junction left unmatched. CDR1 and CDR2 (germline): SEHNR, FQNEAQ (reference sequence). CDR3 size: 15 residues. CDR3 amino acids: CASSATGTGNTEAFF. The CDR3 nucleotides read TGTGCCAGCAGCGCTACCGGGACAGGGAACACTGAAGCTTTCTTT.

The chain carries TRBV9 and TRBJ2-3; 8 bases match TRBD2. The length of the CDR3 is 16 residues. Germline trimming cut 3 bases from V and 2 bases from J; bases unmatched to any gene: 8. Per the germline V gene, CDR1 is SGDLS and CDR2 is YYNGEE. For the CDR3, the DNA is TGTGCCAGCAGCGCATCATCGGGGGGGTACACAGATACGCAGTATTTT. Encoded protein: CASSASSGGYTDTQYF. Complete variable domain (other parts from reference TRBV9 and TRBJ2-3): DSGVTQTPKHLITATGQRVTLRCSPRSGDLSVYWYQQSLDQGLQFLIQYYNGEERAKGNILERFSAQQFPDLHSELNLSSLELGDSALYFCASSASSGGYTDTQYFGPGTRLTVL.

The rearrangement joins TRBV12-3 or TRBV12-4 to TRBJ1-2, with 9 bases identical to TRBD1. The CDR3 covers 11 residues. The J segment lost 7 bases and the V segment lost 9 bases, leaving 3 bases of the junction unmatched. CDR3 sequence: CASLDRGGYTF. CDR3 DNA: TGTGCCAGTCTGGACAGGGGTGGCTACACCTTC.

The chain couples TRBV9 to TRBJ1-1; D not resolved. The CDR3 is 13 amino acids. Germline V gives CDR1 SGDLS, CDR2 YYNGEE. Deletions cut 3 bases from V and 0 bases from J, with 6 bases between. In DNA, the CDR3 is TGTGCCAGCAGCGACAGCATGAACACTGAAGCTTTCTTT. Its protein is CASSDSMNTEAFF.

This clone occurred once. This specimen includes other DNA sequences encoding the same CDR3. The gene calls are TRBV30 and TRBJ1-1; no reliable D call. The V gene's germline CDR1 is GTSNPN and CDR2 SVGIG (reference sequence). This CDR3 contains 13 residues. With 0 bases removed from V and 1 base from J, the gap between germline ends came to 6 bases. The CDR3 nucleotides read TGTGCCTGGAGTGTTGGAGGGAACACTGAAGCTTTCTTT. It translates to CAWSVGGNTEAFF.

The chain joins TRBV5-1 to TRBJ2-7; D possibly corresponds to TRBD2 (6 bases). Germline V CDR1 and CDR2: SGHRS, YFSETQ. The CDR3 is 14 amino acids. V was trimmed by 4 bases and J by 0 bases, leaving 11 bases between them. CDR3 sequence (DNA): TGCGCCAGCAGCCCTACCGGGAGCTCCTACGAGCAGTACTTC. Residues: CASSPTGSSYEQYF.

Of note for this clone: The germline gene is not matched at one end of the junction; a read error may be the cause. The genes are TRBV10-3 and TRBJ1-1; TRBD1 matches at 8 bases. This CDR3 has 14 residues. Germline CDR1 reads ENHRY; CDR2 reads SYGVKD. The CDR3 loop is CAISERTGNPEAFF. The CDR3 nucleotides are TGTGCCATCAGTGAGCGGACAGGGAACCCTGAAGCTTTCTTT.

The gene calls are TRBV4-3 and TRBJ1-6, with 11 bases matching TRBD1. The germline CDR1 and CDR2 sequences are LGHNA and YSLEER. The CDR3 has 15 residues. Germline trimming cut 1 base from V and 9 bases from J; bases unmatched to any gene: 2. This CDR3 is CASSQVGTGGSPLHF. The CDR3 coding sequence is TGCGCCAGCAGCCAAGTCGGGACAGGGGGTTCACCCCTCCACTTT.

The rearrangement uses TRBV18 and TRBJ1-2, with D possibly matching TRBD1 (5 bases). The germline gives CDR1 KGHSH, CDR2 LQKENI. The V end lost 1 base, the J end lost 6 bases, and 9 bases lay between the germline ends. The CDR3 is 13 amino acids. CDR3 residues: CASSPLRADGYTF. DNA of the CDR3: TGTGCCAGCTCACCACTCAGGGCTGATGGCTACACCTTC.

V and J are TRBV27 and TRBJ2-1, with 8 bases that match TRBD2. V lost 4 bases and J lost 5; bases outside the gene matches: 7. This CDR3 spans 15 amino acids. CDR1 and CDR2 (germline): MNHEY, SMNVEV (reference sequence). CDR3 coding DNA: TGTGCCAGCAGTTCGCCTAGCGGGCTAAACAATGAGCAGTTCTTC. Its translation is CASSSPSGLNNEQFF.

The CDR3 bases are TGTGCCAGCAGCTCGCGGGACAGGGTTAAAAACATTCAGTACTTC. Its translation: CASSSRDRVKNIQYF. The chain employs TRBV7-8 and TRBJ2-4, with TRBD1 matching over 9 bases. The trim removed 4 bases at V and 4 bases at J, leaving 5 bases unmatched. This CDR3 has 15 residues. Germline V CDR1 and CDR2: SGHVS, FQNEAQ.

The rearrangement uses TRBV2 and TRBJ1-1; TRBD1 might be the D (5 bases). Deletions cut 6 bases from V and 3 bases from J, with 14 bases between. CDR1 is SNHLY, CDR2 FYNNEI, per germline. The CDR3 contains 14 residues. The CDR3 DNA reads as TGTGCCAGCAGGATCAGGGATGAGGACACTGAAGCTTTCTTT. Translating it yields CASRIRDEDTEAFF.

This chain connects TRBV18 to TRBJ2-1, with D maybe TRBD1 (6 bases). This CDR3 has 15 amino acids. Germline V CDR1 and CDR2: KGHSH, LQKENI. V was clipped by 2 bases and J by 0 bases, with 8 bases between them. CDR3 nucleotide sequence: TGTGCCAGCTCACCAAGGGACAACTCCTACAATGAGCAGTTCTTC. Translated: CASSPRDNSYNEQFF.

The J gene is TRBJ1-1, the V gene TRBV9; D unresolved. Trimming took 4 bases from V and 4 from J, leaving 14 bases between them. CDR1 and CDR2 from the germline V gene are SGDLS and YYNGEE. The CDR3 has 14 residues. The CDR3 nucleotides read TGTGCCAGCAGCACCAGTGGCGGACTCACTGAAGCTTTCTTT. Protein product: CASSTSGGLTEAFF.

In this sample, this clone turned up a few times. This chain links TRBV29-1 with TRBJ1-2, with a weak D call TRBD1 (5 bases). Per the germline V gene, CDR1 is SQVTM and CDR2 is ANQGSEA. CDR3 size: 15 residues. V lost 6 bases, J lost 0 bases, and 17 bases lay in between. The DNA of the CDR3 is TGCAGCGTAGGACGTCAGGGCTGGGCTAACTATGGCTACACCTTC. As protein: CSVGRQGWANYGYTF.

The chain combines TRBV5-4 with TRBJ1-1; the D gene is possibly TRBD1 (6 bases). The CDR3 contains 17 residues. CDR1 and CDR2 (germline): SGHNT, YYREEE (reference sequence). With 4 bases removed from V and 6 bases from J, the gap between germline ends came to 25 bases. CDR3 region: CASSPLTPPRGAAEAFF. CDR3 DNA: TGTGCCAGCAGCCCCCTTACCCCTCCACGGGGGGCCGCTGAAGCTTTCTTT.

In its sample, this clone was seen a few times. The chain employs TRBV10-3 and TRBJ1-1; 8 nucleotides agree with TRBD1. With 4 bases clipped from V and 7 bases from J, the junction kept 5 bases outside the gene matches. The CDR3 totals 13 residues. Germline V lookup: CDR1 ENHRY, CDR2 SYGVKD. The CDR3 reads CAISGTDRGEAFF. The DNA for the CDR3 is TGTGCCATCAGTGGGACAGACAGGGGTGAAGCTTTCTTT.

The chain combines TRBV5-1 with TRBJ1-1, with TRBD1 as a possible D gene (6 bases). V was trimmed by 0 bases and J by 0 bases, leaving 12 bases between them. This CDR3 spans 16 amino acids. Per the germline V gene, CDR1 is SGHRS and CDR2 is YFSETQ. The CDR3 loop is CASSLETGLMNTEAFF. DNA of the CDR3: TGCGCCAGCAGCTTGGAGACAGGACTCATGAACACTGAAGCTTTCTTT.